What follows is one T cell receptor (beta chain) and its context. Antigen: not known. The sample belongs to a study of T cells in Graves' hyperthyroidism and ophthalmopathy. The study, taken as a whole, reports: Clonotypes that were expanded in thyroid above 0.001 mostly appeared in blood too. Researchers report that a 13 V-J model separated ophthalmopathy from stable hyperthyroidism.

The CDR3 covers 9 residues. Trimming removed 5 bases at V and 6 bases at J, with 4 bases between. Germline V CDR1 and CDR2: DFQATT, SNEGSKA (reference sequence). The investigators amplified TCR beta CDR3 regions from RNA transcripts. HTBI primers were employed in a first-round RT-PCR of the TCR CDR3. TCRdb passed the multiplex PCR reads through MiXCR, listing each CDR3 protein once. The sample carries roughly 510,000 distinct CDR3 sequences, over 45% recorded once. The TCR was taken from an adult woman with Graves' disease, either hyperthyroidism or ophthalmopathy (not recorded which). The V gene is TRBV20-1, the J gene TRBJ1-2; D call uncertain. The sample taken for sequencing was peripheral blood or thyroid tissue (not recorded which). DNA of the CDR3: TGCAGTGCTGACGATGGCTACACCTTC. This encodes CSADDGYTF.